This TCR beta chain was captured in a study of monozygotic twins with inflammatory bowel disease. TCR libraries were prepared from roughly 3,500 ng total RNA each. Template switching added UMIs carrying a 6-nucleotide sample barcode. TCRdb reanalyzed the 5' RACE reads, giving one entry per CDR3 protein sequence and no DNA. This repertoire includes about 210,000 distinct CDR3 sequences. Per germline, CDR1 GTSNPN and CDR2 SVGIG (reference sequence). CDR3 length equals 11 residues. The sequenced sample was blood. The origin of this receptor is a human donor with ulcerative colitis or Crohn's disease, or a healthy co-twin of an affected twin (not recorded which). The genes are TRBV30 and TRBJ1-6. This CDR3 reads CAWSSPSPLHF.